This is a list of T cell receptor beta chains from one sample in a study of graft-versus-host responses after intestinal transplantation. These receptors lack a known antigen. Libraries were prepared by immunoSEQ multiplex PCR; TCRdb keeps only in-frame clonotypes and omits some of them. The sample contains 150,000 or so clones, about 93% of which appear only once. The sample here was unstimulated CD4+ T cells sorted from spleen or lymph node cells, taken before intestinal transplant. The receptors here all came from a human donor who received an intestinal transplant. Each CDR3 is given without its conserved first and last residue. Each record gives: CDR3 length, clone size, V gene, CDR3 protein. The listing skips clone size in some rows; elsewhere it reads once, few, many or a size class.

length: 14
size: NA
V: TRBV9
CDR3: ASSVGQGRNTGELF

length: 14
size: NA
V: TRBV18
CDR3: ASSLLVGQSKNIQY

length: 12
size: NA
V: TRBV18
CDR3: ASSPGTGRYGYT

length: 12
size: NA
V: TRBV6-5
CDR3: ASSYSEVNTEAF

length: 13
size: once
V: TRBV4-2
CDR3: ASSQATGESYEQY

length: 14
size: once
V: TRBV28
CDR3: ASRYTSGGGGYGYT

length: 11
size: NA
V: TRBV19
CDR3: ASRIQGNTEAF

length: 12
size: NA
V: TRBV19
CDR3: ASSILGPKDTQY

length: 13
size: NA
V: TRBV29-1
CDR3: SVEGLGLAAREQF

length: 11
size: once
V: TRBV29-1
CDR3: SGQGALSGELF

length: 9
size: NA
V: TRBV5-5
CDR3: ASSFIDEQY

length: 12
size: once
V: TRBV5-4
CDR3: ASRLDALTDTQY

length: 13
size: NA
V: TRBV29-1
CDR3: SVASGRVSYNEQF

length: 13
size: NA
V: TRBV7-9
CDR3: ASSRDRGTGNTIY

length: 14
size: NA
V: TRBV30
CDR3: ACRRQSGSGLDTQY